This TCR beta chain was obtained from a study of cytomegalovirus exposure and HLA in healthy donors. In the PCR, 60 Vbeta and 13 Jbeta primers were used. The data were produced by immunoSEQ multiplex PCR, yet TCRdb's version contains in-frame clones alone and is incomplete. The data contain some 150,000 clones, about four fifths of them seen just once; the ten biggest clones take up 6% to 9%. This CDR3 spans 15 amino acids. Germline-derived CDR1 and CDR2 are SGDLS and YYNGEE. V was trimmed by 0 bases and J by 1 base, leaving 10 bases between them. Each of the donors was a healthy bone marrow donor. Findings of the study overall: It was taken for granted in presence/absence analyses that sequencing depth across donors was roughly uniform. A few V segments could not be told apart, such as TRBV6-2 and TRBV6-3, and were left out.

With regard to this clone: Its antigen is still unknown.

This sequence originates from a woman in her twenties or thirties in good health and CMV-seropositive. The sample was PBMCs. This chain uses TRBV9 with TRBJ1-2; tentative D call: TRBD1 (5 bases). CDR3 DNA: TGTGCCAGCAGCGTAGGAGGAGGGGATAACTATGGCTACACCTTC. Its protein is CASSVGGGDNYGYTF.